Below, 10 T cell receptor beta chains from the same sample are listed, as sequenced in a study of technical replicates of blood from a few donors. Measured with immunoSEQ multiplex PCR; TCRdb has only the in-frame clones, and not every one. In the table there are roughly 93,000 clones, approximately 94% of which are singletons. The specimen was T cells isolated from PBMCs. Source of these receptors: a human donor in good health.

The chain employs TRBV28 and TRBJ2-3; TRBD1 matches at 9 bases. Trimming at V came to 8 bases and at J to 3 bases, leaving 3 bases not matched to a gene. Germline assignment: CDR1 MDHEN and CDR2 SYDVKM. The CDR3 length is 13 residues. The CDR3 protein is CASGQGLTDTQYF. CDR3 coding DNA: TGTGCCAGCGGACAGGGGTTAACAGATACGCAGTATTTT.

Concerning this clone: The same CDR3 arises from other DNA sequences in this sample as well. V gene TRBV6-5 combines with J gene TRBJ2-7; D is unresolved. The CDR3 loop spans 12 amino acids. Germline V gives CDR1 MNHEY, CDR2 SVGAGI. V was cut by 6 bases and J by 3 bases, with 9 bases left in between. CDR3: CASSLDNYEQYF. CDR3 nucleotide sequence: TGTGCCAGCAGCCTTGACAACTACGAGCAGTACTTC.

V is TRBV28 and J is TRBJ2-7; TRBD2 might be the D (6 bases). This CDR3 is 14 amino acids long. Germline CDR1 MDHEN, CDR2 SYDVKM. Trimming left V 3 bases short and J 2 bases short, with 11 bases between. Here the CDR3 reads CASSFGGKAYEQYF. CDR3 in DNA: TGTGCCAGCAGTTTTGGCGGGAAAGCCTACGAGCAGTACTTC.

The genes are TRBV28 and TRBJ2-5; 12 bases agree with TRBD2. Per the germline V gene, CDR1 is MDHEN and CDR2 is SYDVKM. The V segment lost 6 bases and the J segment 4 bases; nucleotides outside the gene matches: 12. The length of the CDR3 is 17 residues. The CDR3 coding sequence is TGTGCCAGCAGCGAGGCCCTAGTACTAGCGGGGGGAGAGACCCAGTACTTC. Translating it yields CASSEALVLAGGETQYF.

The chain uses TRBV9 and TRBJ2-5, with 11 nucleotides matching TRBD2. The CDR3 has 15 residues. CDR1 and CDR2 (germline): SGDLS, YYNGEE. Trimming cost V 4 bases and J 3 bases; bases outside gene matches: 5. This chain's CDR3 is CASSSQTSGEETQYF. CDR3 coding DNA: TGTGCCAGCAGCTCACAGACTAGCGGGGAAGAGACCCAGTACTTC.

V is TRBV30 and J is TRBJ1-4; 9 bases fit TRBD1. The germline V gene has CDR1 GTSNPN and CDR2 SVGIG (reference sequence). The CDR3 is 16 amino acids. Trimming took 1 base from V and 8 from J; bases not matched to a gene: 11. CDR3 sequence reads: CAWSGVSGTGYEKLFF. CDR3 in DNA: TGTGCCTGGAGTGGAGTGTCCGGGACAGGGTACGAAAAACTGTTTTTT.

The chain carries TRBV28 and TRBJ2-1; 11 positions agree with TRBD2. The V gene end was trimmed by 7 bases and the J gene end by 5 bases; junction bases not matched to a gene: 16. Germline loops: CDR1 MDHEN, CDR2 SYDVKM. This CDR3 contains 18 residues. The CDR3 coding sequence is TGTGCCAGCAATCGGTTGCCTAGCGGGAGGAAAAGCGACAATGAGCAGTTCTTC. It translates to CASNRLPSGRKSDNEQFF.

The sample holds one count of this clone. CDR3 sequence reads: CASSPRGQGATEAFF. CDR3 DNA sequence: TGTGCCAGCAGCCCACGGGGACAGGGGGCCACTGAAGCTTTCTTT. The chain links TRBV7-3 to TRBJ1-1; 12 nucleotides align to TRBD1. V shed 5 bases and J 4 bases; nucleotides not matched to a gene: 5. Germline values: CDR1 SGHTA, CDR2 FQGTGA. The CDR3 loop spans 15 amino acids.

J is TRBJ1-1 and V is TRBV6-1, with a tentative D call TRBD1 (5 bases). With 3 bases removed from V and 2 bases from J, the gap between germline ends came to 19 bases. CDR1 and CDR2 from the germline V gene are MNHNS and SASEGT. The CDR3 runs 17 residues. CDR3 sequence (DNA): TGTGCCAGCAGTGACACCTGGGGGGGGGAAGGAAACACTGAAGCTTTCTTT. This sequence encodes CASSDTWGGEGNTEAFF.

The CDR3 reads CASSPWTIPTDTQYF. The CDR3 DNA sequence: TGTGCCAGCAGCCCTTGGACAATCCCCACAGATACGCAGTATTTT. The chain couples TRBV5-4 to TRBJ2-3; D might be TRBD1 (5 bases). The CDR3 is 15 residues long. The germline V gene encodes CDR1 SGHNT and CDR2 YYREEE (reference sequence). Trimming shortened V by 4 bases and J by 2 bases, and 14 bases separated the two germline ends.